One and the same sample provided the 29 T cell receptor beta chains below, sequenced in a study of blood T cell repertoires in COVID-19. Data came from immunoSEQ multiplex PCR; TCRdb stores just in-frame clones and leaves some out. The sample has more than 150,000 clones, 86% seen once; the top ten hold 5.5% to 7%. The sample was peripheral blood. All receptors derive from a man over 45 with active or convalescent COVID-19.

DNA of the CDR3: TGCGCCAGCAGCTTGGCGTCGGCAGGGAGGTACACCGGGGAGCTGTTTTTT. Its protein is CASSLASAGRYTGELFF. The chain recombines TRBV5-1 with TRBJ2-2; possible D gene TRBD2, 6 bases. Germline CDR1 and CDR2: SGHRS and YFSETQ. The V end lost 0 bases, the J end lost 3 bases, and 15 bases lay between the germline ends. This CDR3 region has 17 residues.

Only one count was recorded for this clone. The chain is built from TRBV9 and TRBJ1-6; TRBD1 matches 9 bases. Unmatched junction bases numbered 3, after V lost 4 bases and J lost 10 bases. CDR1 is SGDLS, CDR2 YYNGEE, per germline. The CDR3 length is 13 residues. The chain's CDR3 is CASSLDRGSPLHF. CDR3 bases: TGTGCCAGCAGCTTGGACAGGGGATCACCCCTCCACTTT.

A note on this clone: An end of the junction does not agree with germline; a read error may underlie this. The V gene is TRBV7-7, the J gene TRBJ2-5; D perhaps matches TRBD1 (6 bases). The CDR3 spans 15 residues. Germline V gene sequence: CDR1 SSHAT, CDR2 FNYEAQ (reference sequence). The DNA of the CDR3 is TGTGCTAGCAGCTTAGGGCAGGGGTACCAAGAGACCCAGTACTTC. Translation: CASSLGQGYQETQYF.

The J gene is TRBJ1-3, the V gene TRBV10-3, with D uncertain. The germline V and J ends were trimmed by 0 bases and 0 bases, with 6 bases remaining between them. Per germline, CDR1 ENHRY and CDR2 SYGVKD. The CDR3 runs to 15 residues. DNA of the CDR3: TGTGCCATCAGTGAGTCAGGAGTCTCTGGAAACACCATATATTTT. Translation: CAISESGVSGNTIYF.

V gene TRBV13 combines with J gene TRBJ2-7; 8 bases are shared with TRBD2. This CDR3 has 15 residues. V trimming: 4 bases; J trimming: 0 bases; junction bases outside the gene matches: 5. Looked up from germline, CDR1 is PRHDT and CDR2 is FYEKMQ (reference sequence). CDR3 sequence reads: CASSSTSGVSYEQYF. In DNA, the CDR3 is TGTGCCAGCAGCTCTACTAGCGGAGTCTCCTACGAGCAGTACTTC. The whole variable domain, filled in from reference TRBV13 and TRBJ2-7, reads AAGVIQSPRHLIKEKRETATLKCYPIPRHDTVYWYQQGPGQDPQFLISFYEKMQSDKGSIPDRFSAQQFSDYHSELNMSSLELGDSALYFCASSSTSGVSYEQYFGPGTRLTVT.

The chain has TRBV10-3 and TRBJ1-2; D is perhaps TRBD1 (5 bases). Trimming stripped 1 base from V and 8 bases from J, with 17 bases between. The CDR3 extends over 15 amino acids. Germline CDR1 is ENHRY and CDR2 is SYGVKD. The CDR3 reads CAISEFSRQGYGYTF. In DNA form, the CDR3 reads TGTGCCATCAGTGAGTTTTCGAGGCAGGGATACGGCTACACCTTC.

V usage is TRBV11-2 and J usage is TRBJ2-3, with 7 bases aligning to TRBD1. Unmatched junction bases numbered 4, after V lost 0 bases and J lost 4 bases. The germline CDR1 and CDR2 sequences are SGHAT and FQNNGV. This CDR3 region has 15 residues. The CDR3 reads CASSLDNQGADTQYF. The CDR3, as DNA: TGTGCCAGCAGCTTAGATAACCAGGGGGCAGATACGCAGTATTTT.

The rearrangement uses TRBV19 and TRBJ1-4; 7 bases are shared with TRBD1. The ends lost 7 bases at V and 5 bases at J; junction bases unmatched: 7. CDR1 and CDR2 (germline): LNHDA, SQIVND (reference sequence). The CDR3 contains 14 residues. The CDR3 spells CASTKGALNEKLFF. In nucleotides, the CDR3 is TGTGCCAGTACAAAGGGGGCACTCAATGAAAAACTGTTTTTT. Filled out from reference TRBV19 and TRBJ1-4, the complete variable domain reads DGGITQSPKYLFRKEGQNVTLSCEQNLNHDAMYWYRQDPGQGLRLIYYSQIVNDFQKGDIAEGYSVSREKKESFPLTVTSAQKNPTAFYLCASTKGALNEKLFFGSGTQLSVL.

The CDR3 loop reads CSASVRTGVREQYF. CDR3 DNA: TGCAGTGCTAGTGTCCGGACAGGGGTAAGGGAGCAGTACTTC. The chain combines TRBV20-1 with TRBJ2-7; 9 bases line up with TRBD1. The CDR3 totals 14 residues. V shed 3 bases and J 7 bases; nucleotides not matched to a gene: 10. Germline lookup yields CDR1 DFQATT and CDR2 SNEGSKA (reference sequence).

This clone occurred a few times. The rearrangement links TRBV29-1 to TRBJ1-2; 8 bases line up with TRBD1. This CDR3 has 13 amino acids. V shed 3 bases, J shed 4 bases, and the junction held 4 bases outside the gene matches. Germline V gene lookup returns CDR1 SQVTM and CDR2 ANQGSEA. CDR3 sequence reads: CSVEWDRIYGYTF. CDR3 coding DNA: TGCAGCGTTGAGTGGGACAGGATCTATGGCTACACCTTC.

J is TRBJ2-7 and V is TRBV5-1; a possible D gene is TRBD2 (7 bases). CDR1 SGHRS and CDR2 YFSETQ come from the germline V gene. V dropped 2 bases and J dropped 5 bases, with 17 bases sitting between them. This CDR3 has 15 residues. The CDR3 DNA sequence: TGCGCCAGCAGCTTCCAGGGGAGGGATCTGGACGAGCAGTACTTC. As protein: CASSFQGRDLDEQYF.

The chain joins TRBV28 to TRBJ2-3; TRBD2 aligns across 12 bases. The CDR3 spans 15 residues. The trim removed 3 bases at V and 8 bases at J, leaving 6 bases unmatched. Looked up from germline, CDR1 is MDHEN and CDR2 is SYDVKM. The CDR3 loop is CASSFPLAGGGTQYF. The CDR3 DNA follows: TGTGCCAGCAGTTTCCCACTAGCGGGGGGTGGTACGCAGTATTTT.

This clone was detected a few times. The chain couples TRBV19 to TRBJ1-4, with TRBD1 as a possible D gene (5 bases). The germline gives CDR1 LNHDA, CDR2 SQIVND (reference sequence). V lost 5 bases to trimming and J lost 7 bases, with 14 bases between them. The CDR3 sequence is 14 residues long. The CDR3 region has the DNA TGTGCCAGTAGTTTTGGGGCGTCAAGTGAAAAACTGTTTTTT. Amino acids: CASSFGASSEKLFF.

This clone was picked up one time. In DNA form, the CDR3 reads TGTGCCAGTAGTATGTCTAGCGTCCCAGATACGCAGTATTTT. Translated: CASSMSSVPDTQYF. The gene calls are TRBV19 and TRBJ2-3, with D possibly being TRBD2 (6 bases). The V and J ends lost 3 bases and 4 bases respectively, with 11 bases between them. Germline lookup yields CDR1 LNHDA and CDR2 SQIVND (reference sequence). CDR3 size: 14 residues.

CDR3 sequence (DNA): TGTGCCAGCAGTCTGGTTGTTGCCGGCAATGAGCAGTTCTTC. It translates to CASSLVVAGNEQFF. This chain joins TRBV7-9 and TRBJ2-1; D not certain. This CDR3 has 14 residues. Germline assignment: CDR1 SEHNR and CDR2 FQNEAQ (reference sequence). Trimming removed 6 bases at V and 6 bases at J, with 15 bases between.

The chain is built from TRBV2 and TRBJ1-1; 9 bases are a match to TRBD1. Trimming took 3 bases from V and 4 from J; bases not matched to a gene: 6. This CDR3 has 15 residues. Germline V gene sequence: CDR1 SNHLY, CDR2 FYNNEI. In nucleotides, the CDR3 is TGTGCCAGCAGTGAGAGACAGGGGGAAGGCACTGAAGCTTTCTTT. This gives the protein CASSERQGEGTEAFF. The full variable domain, its missing parts supplied by reference TRBV2 and TRBJ1-1, is EPEVTQTPSHQVTQMGQEVILRCVPISNHLYFYWYRQILGQKVEFLVSFYNNEISEKSEIFDDQFSVERPDGSNFTLKIRSTKLEDSAMYFCASSERQGEGTEAFFGQGTRLTVV.

The V call is TRBV24-1, the J call TRBJ2-2; a possible D gene is TRBD1 (5 bases). From germline, CDR1 is KGHDR and CDR2 SFDVKD. Trimming shortened V by 2 bases and J by 5 bases, and 11 bases separated the two germline ends. The length of the CDR3 is 15 residues. In DNA form, the CDR3 reads TGTGCCACCAGTGATTCCCTACAGGTTACCGGGGAGCTGTTTTTT. The encoded protein is CATSDSLQVTGELFF.

In DNA, the CDR3 is TGTGCCTGGAGTGCTATCGGACTGACGAATTCACCCCTCCACTTT. Amino acid sequence: CAWSAIGLTNSPLHF. The chain joins TRBV30 to TRBJ1-6; D not resolved. The germline V gene encodes CDR1 GTSNPN and CDR2 SVGIG (reference sequence). This CDR3 has 15 amino acids. The germline V and J ends were trimmed by 1 base and 7 bases, with 14 bases remaining between them.

The CDR3 DNA is TGTGCCAGCAGCCAAGATTGGAGGGGCTCCTACAATGAGCAGTTCTTC. It yields the protein CASSQDWRGSYNEQFF. V is TRBV4-2 and J is TRBJ2-1; a weak D match, TRBD2 (6 bases). Per the germline V gene, CDR1 is LGHNA and CDR2 is YNFKEQ. CDR3 length: 16 residues. The V gene lost 0 bases and the J gene lost 0 bases, with 9 bases spanning the gap.

V usage is TRBV10-3 and J usage is TRBJ2-3; D gene ambiguous. The V end lost 3 bases, the J end lost 0 bases, and 10 bases lay between the germline ends. Per germline, CDR1 ENHRY and CDR2 SYGVKD. The CDR3 length is 15 residues. CDR3 loop: CAISDLRYSTDTQYF. The CDR3 DNA reads as TGTGCCATCAGTGACCTCAGATACAGCACAGATACGCAGTATTTT.

The rearrangement links TRBV4-3 to TRBJ1-4; D uncertain. From germline, CDR1 is LGHNA and CDR2 YSLEER. This CDR3 is 14 amino acids long. Trimming removed 0 bases at V and 8 bases at J, with 10 bases between. This CDR3 is CASSQESAVEKLFF. Written as DNA, the CDR3 is TGCGCCAGCAGCCAAGAGTCGGCGGTAGAAAAACTGTTTTTT.

This clone has just a few counts. The CDR3 spells CASSFPGTYEQYF. The CDR3 DNA is TGTGCCAGCAGCTTTCCGGGGACCTACGAGCAGTACTTC. The chain links TRBV5-5 to TRBJ2-7, with D maybe TRBD2 (5 bases). CDR3 size: 13 residues. The V gene lost 2 bases and the J gene lost 2 bases, with 8 bases spanning the gap. Germline CDR1 reads SGHKS; CDR2 reads YYEKEE (reference sequence).

This chain connects TRBV15 to TRBJ1-5; 7 nucleotides match TRBD1. V was clipped by 3 bases and J by 5 bases; unmatched bases: 7. The CDR3 has 15 amino acids. Germline values: CDR1 LNHNV, CDR2 YYDKDF (reference sequence). CDR3 region: CATSSGTVADQPQHF. The CDR3 bases are TGTGCCACCAGCAGTGGGACAGTCGCGGATCAGCCCCAGCATTTT.

V is TRBV7-2 and J is TRBJ2-3; tentative D call: TRBD1 (5 bases). CDR3 length: 16 amino acids. Germline V lookup: CDR1 SGHTA, CDR2 FQGNSA. The germline V and J ends were trimmed by 5 bases and 6 bases, with 21 bases remaining between them. CDR3 residues: CASSPGPIGILDTQYF. The CDR3 nucleotides read TGTGCCAGCAGCCCAGGGCCCATAGGGATACTGGATACGCAGTATTTT.

The chain links TRBV7-2 to TRBJ1-2; D unresolved. V was clipped by 5 bases and J by 0 bases, with 13 bases between them. Germline V CDR1 and CDR2: SGHTA, FQGNSA. This CDR3 has 15 residues. The CDR3 here is CASSQPEIANYGYTF. The CDR3 region has the DNA TGTGCCAGCAGCCAACCCGAAATAGCTAACTATGGCTACACCTTC.

The sample holds one count of this clone. This sequence joins TRBV19 and TRBJ2-1; tentatively, D is TRBD2 (6 bases). Trimming took off 7 bases at V and 4 bases at J, with 11 bases between the two ends. Germline CDR1 LNHDA, CDR2 SQIVND (reference sequence). The CDR3 has 13 amino acids. The CDR3: CASKGGLYNEQFF. For the CDR3, the DNA is TGTGCCAGTAAAGGAGGGCTTTACAATGAGCAGTTCTTC.

V gene TRBV2 combines with J gene TRBJ1-5; 9 positions agree with TRBD1. J lost 0 bases, V lost 8 bases, and 8 bases had no gene match. This CDR3 is built from 16 residues. CDR1 and CDR2 from the germline V gene are SNHLY and FYNNEI. CDR3 amino acids: CASGAGTGISNQPQHF. CDR3 sequence (DNA): TGTGCCAGCGGGGCTGGGACAGGGATTAGCAATCAGCCCCAGCATTTT.

The V call is TRBV15, the J call TRBJ1-2; TRBD1 agrees at 7 bases. The CDR3 consists of 13 residues. Germline values: CDR1 LNHNV, CDR2 YYDKDF (reference sequence). The junction had 4 bases not matched to a gene; V was cut back by 4 bases and J by 5 bases. CDR3 sequence reads: CATSIDREYGYTF. CDR3 sequence (DNA): TGTGCCACCAGCATCGACAGGGAGTATGGCTACACCTTC.

The chain has TRBV14 and TRBJ2-2; no definite D call. The germline V and J ends were trimmed by 2 bases and 3 bases, with 13 bases remaining between them. The CDR3 is made up of 16 amino acids. The germline CDR1 and CDR2 sequences are SGHDN and FVKESK. CDR3 region: CASSQLGVVDTGELFF. DNA for the CDR3: TGTGCCAGCAGCCAACTTGGAGTGGTTGACACCGGGGAGCTGTTTTTT.